The rows below give T cell receptor beta chains drawn from one sample of a study of cytotoxic CD8 clonotypes in ibrutinib-treated CLL. The protocol was immunoSEQ multiplex PCR, while the TCRdb copy is restricted to in-frame clones and leaves out a portion. Of approximately 100,000 clones listed, 77% are singletons. Sample: PBMCs, taken after 24 months of ibrutinib treatment. Source of these receptors: a human donor with chronic lymphocytic leukemia. The CDR3 runs from the conserved cysteine through the conserved F or W. The D gene is left open where the match is weak. Expanded clones are given a class, and other clones once, few, many or no size at all.

.	TRBV4-1	TRBJ2-4	.	CASSLATADSRLAKNIQYF	TGCGCCAGCAGCCTGGCTACCGCTGACAGTAGGCTAGCCAAAAACATTCAGTACTTC
.	TRBV19	TRBJ2-7	TRBD1	CASSGPGQGVYEQYF	TGTGCCAGTAGTGGTCCTGGACAGGGGGTTTACGAGCAGTACTTC
once	TRBV18	TRBJ1-5	.	CASSEGGRNQPQHF	TGTGCCAGCTCAGAGGGTGGGCGCAATCAGCCCCAGCATTTT
.	TRBV2	TRBJ2-3	TRBD1	CASREEGQGRNTQYF	TGTGCCAGCAGAGAGGAGGGACAGGGACGGAATACGCAGTATTTT
once	TRBV9	TRBJ2-1	TRBD2	CASSGRTSIYNEQFF	TGTGCCAGCAGCGGGAGGACTAGCATATACAATGAGCAGTTCTTC
.	TRBV27	TRBJ2-1	TRBD2	CASSFRLAGVNEQFF	TGTGCCAGCAGTTTCCGACTAGCGGGAGTCAATGAGCAGTTCTTC
once	TRBV11-2	TRBJ2-7	.	CASSLDRQATYEQYF	TGTGCCAGCAGCTTAGACCGACAGGCAACCTACGAGCAGTACTTC
few	TRBV6-6	TRBJ1-5	.	CASRPDNNQPQHF	TGTGCCAGCAGACCGGACAACAATCAGCCCCAGCATTTT
.	TRBV29-1	TRBJ1-1	TRBD1	CSVWGGQMNTEAFF	TGCAGCGTATGGGGGGGACAGATGAACACTGAAGCTTTCTTT
.	TRBV28	TRBJ2-7	TRBD2	CASSLGRGIRSYEQYF	TGTGCCAGCAGTTTAGGGCGGGGGATAAGGTCCTACGAGCAGTACTTC
once	TRBV30	TRBJ1-1	TRBD1	CAWKLTGSEAFF	TGTGCCTGGAAACTGACAGGGTCTGAAGCTTTCTTT
.	TRBV27	TRBJ2-3	TRBD2	CATGLAGLSTGTQYF	TGTGCCACAGGGCTAGCGGGACTCAGCACAGGTACGCAGTATTTT
.	TRBV28	TRBJ1-3	.	CASRGGGNTIYF	TGTGCCAGCAGGGGTGGTGGAAACACCATATATTTT
.	TRBV5-1	TRBJ2-7	.	CASSPSTGGGYEQYF	TGCGCCAGCAGCCCCTCCACAGGGGGGGGTTACGAGCAGTACTTC
.	TRBV6-6	TRBJ2-7	.	CASSTPYYSSYEQYF	TGTGCCAGCAGTACCCCATATTACAGCTCCTACGAGCAGTACTTC
.	TRBV28	TRBJ1-1	.	CASSHYSRGNTEAFF	TGTGCCAGCAGTCACTACTCCAGGGGGAACACTGAAGCTTTCTTT
.	TRBV28	TRBJ1-2	TRBD1	CASSFRQGGGYGYTF	TGTGCCAGCAGTTTCAGACAGGGAGGGGGCTATGGCTACACCTTC
.	TRBV20-1	TRBJ1-1	.	CSRRVGTEAFF	TGCAGTAGGAGGGTAGGCACTGAAGCTTTCTTT
.	TRBV2	TRBJ2-4	TRBD1	CASSETRTGSNVVYF	TGTGCCAGCAGTGAAACCAGGACAGGGAGCAACGTAGTGTACTTC
few	TRBV7-9	TRBJ1-2	.	CASSLLYGYTF	TGTGCCAGCAGTCTACTCTATGGCTACACCTTC
.	TRBV7-9	TRBJ2-2	.	CASSPGSTRTGELFF	TGTGCCAGCAGCCCTGGCTCGACACGGACCGGGGAGCTGTTTTTT
.	TRBV29-1	TRBJ2-1	TRBD2	CSAAGTSGYNEQFF	TGCAGCGCCGCAGGGACTAGCGGATACAATGAGCAGTTCTTC
once	TRBV28	TRBJ2-3	TRBD2	CASSPTSGRFSFITQYF	TGTGCCAGCAGTCCCACTAGCGGGAGGTTTTCTTTCATCACGCAGTATTTT
few	TRBV6-1	TRBJ1-2	.	CASSEGAAPLWGYTF	TGTGCCAGCAGTGAAGGGGCAGCTCCTCTATGGGGCTACACCTTC
.	TRBV30	TRBJ1-4	.	CASRRSPNEKLFF	TGTGCGTCCCGAAGGTCTCCTAATGAAAAACTGTTTTTT
.	TRBV6-5	TRBJ2-1	.	CASTGSSYNEQFF	TGTGCCAGCACGGGGAGCTCCTACAATGAGCAGTTCTTC
.	TRBV12-5	TRBJ2-7	.	CASYSEEYEQYF	TGTGCTAGTTACAGTGAAGAGTACGAGCAGTACTTC
.	TRBV9	TRBJ1-1	.	CASSGSLQGNTEAFF	TGTGCCAGCAGCGGAAGTCTACAGGGGAACACTGAAGCTTTCTTT
.	TRBV7-9	TRBJ1-2	.	CASSRTETSVNYGYTF	TGTGCCAGCAGCCGAACAGAGACGTCCGTAAACTATGGCTACACCTTC
.	TRBV4-1	TRBJ1-1	.	CASSQDRGGTEAFF	TGCGCCAGCAGCCAAGATCGGGGAGGCACTGAAGCTTTCTTT
.	TRBV6-1	TRBJ1-3	.	CASNEWGSGNTIYF	TGTGCCAGCAATGAATGGGGATCGGGAAACACCATATATTTT
.	TRBV6-6	TRBJ1-2	.	CASSYTLEGIYGYTF	TGTGCCAGCAGTTACACTTTAGAGGGCATATATGGCTACACCTTC
.	TRBV5-6	TRBJ2-2	.	CASSRQTLNTGELFF	TGTGCCAGCAGCCGGCAGACTCTGAACACCGGGGAGCTGTTTTTT
few	TRBV5-4	TRBJ1-1	.	CASSQDSTEAFF	TGTGCCAGCAGCCAAGACAGCACTGAAGCTTTCTTT
once	TRBV5-1	TRBJ2-2	TRBD1	CASRPNRGNTGELFF	TGCGCCAGCAGACCCAACAGGGGCAACACCGGGGAGCTGTTTTTT
.	TRBV19	TRBJ2-7	TRBD1	CASSITGTGGNEQYF	TGTGCCAGTAGTATCACCGGGACAGGGGGCAACGAGCAGTACTTC
.	TRBV29-1	TRBJ1-1	.	CSAYQGLNTEAFF	TGCAGCGCGTATCAGGGACTGAACACTGAAGCTTTCTTT
once	TRBV11-2	TRBJ1-2	.	CASSLAGQGNYGYTF	TGTGCCAGCAGCTTAGCGGGGCAGGGCAACTATGGCTACACCTTC
.	TRBV5-1	TRBJ2-3	TRBD2	CASSRSSGDTDTQYF	TGCGCCAGCAGCCGATCTAGCGGGGACACAGATACGCAGTATTTT
.	TRBV27	TRBJ1-5	TRBD1	CASSPGQGARNQPQHF	TGTGCCAGCAGTCCAGGACAGGGGGCTCGAAATCAGCCCCAGCATTTT
.	TRBV5-4	TRBJ2-7	.	CASSLVGPTSYEQYF	TGTGCCAGCAGCTTGGTTGGGCCTACCTCCTACGAGCAGTACTTC
.	TRBV7-3	TRBJ1-2	.	CASSRITVNYGYTF	TGTGCCAGCAGCCGAATTACTGTAAACTATGGCTACACCTTC
few	TRBV7-9	TRBJ1-1	.	CASSLGWGRDTEAFF	TGTGCCAGCAGCTTAGGATGGGGGCGAGACACTGAAGCTTTCTTT
.	TRBV9	TRBJ2-1	.	CASSDQDHHNEQFF	TGTGCCAGCAGTGACCAGGACCACCACAATGAGCAGTTCTTC
.	TRBV7-2	TRBJ1-2	.	CASSLNYGYTF	TGTGCCAGCAGCTTAAACTATGGCTACACCTTC
.	TRBV10-3	TRBJ1-3	TRBD1	CAISGGQGGSGNTIYF	TGTGCCATCAGTGGAGGACAGGGCGGCTCTGGAAACACCATATATTTT
.	TRBV6-5	TRBJ2-1	.	CASSTALRYYNEQFF	TGTGCCAGCAGTACCGCGTTGCGTTACTACAATGAGCAGTTCTTC